These 13 T cell receptor beta chains were all obtained from the same sample, sequenced in a study of identical twins. TCRdb reprocessed the 5' RACE reads via MiXCR and lists one record per CDR3 protein. Counted here are some 600,000 distinct CDR3 sequences, roughly 6.6% occurring once; the ten biggest clones make up approximately 1.5%. The same specimen was also included in a second study, on yellow fever vaccine responses in identical twins.

The specimen sequenced was PBMCs. The receptors were sampled from a woman younger than 35 in good health.

This clonotype was counted ten times or more. The CDR3: CASSLRAYNEQFF. CDR3 coding DNA: TGTGCCAGCAGCTTAAGAGCCTACAATGAGCAGTTCTTC. The chain links TRBV7-3 to TRBJ2-1; D call uncertain. With 1 base removed from V and 2 bases from J, the gap between germline ends came to 3 bases. Germline V gene sequence: CDR1 SGHTA, CDR2 FQGTGA. This CDR3 contains 13 residues. The complete variable domain, with remaining parts taken from reference TRBV7-3 and TRBJ2-1, reads GAGVSQTPSNKVTEKGKYVELRCDPISGHTALYWYRQSLGQGPEFLIYFQGTGAADDSGLPNDRFFAVRPEGSVSTLKIQRTERGDSAVYLCASSLRAYNEQFFGPGTRLTVL.

The sample holds many counts of this clonotype. The CDR3 region has the DNA TGCAGCGTTGGGTCGGGATACTTGGCGTACAATGAGCAGTTCTTC. It yields the protein CSVGSGYLAYNEQFF. The chain employs TRBV29-1 and TRBJ2-1, with D possibly being TRBD2 (5 bases). The CDR3 runs 15 residues. In germline, CDR1 is SQVTM, CDR2 ANQGSEA. The V end lost 4 bases, the J end lost 4 bases, and 17 bases lay between the germline ends.

At least ten counts were recorded for this clonotype. This chain connects TRBV18 to TRBJ2-7, with 8 nucleotides matching TRBD1. Per germline, CDR1 KGHSH and CDR2 LQKENI. Trimming removed 4 bases from V and 6 bases from J; junction bases left unmatched: 2. The CDR3 is 12 amino acids. CDR3 coding DNA: TGTGCCAGCTCACGACAGGGGCGCGAGCAGTACGTC. This encodes CASSRQGREQYV.

Many counts were recorded for this clonotype. The chain joins TRBV24-1 to TRBJ2-1; tentatively, D is TRBD2 (6 bases). The CDR3 loop spans 14 amino acids. Looked up from germline, CDR1 is KGHDR and CDR2 is SFDVKD. Trimming removed 4 bases at V and 8 bases at J, with 14 bases between. The CDR3 region has the DNA TGTGCCACCAGTGACCCAGGGAGGAGCCATGAGCAGTTCTTC. This codes for CATSDPGRSHEQFF.

In DNA, the CDR3 is TGTGCCAGCAGCCTAGAGGGGGCTACCTACGAGCAGTACTTC. Translating it yields CASSLEGATYEQYF. This chain connects TRBV7-6 to TRBJ2-7; 7 bases map to TRBD1. The CDR3 totals 14 residues. Germline V CDR1 and CDR2: SGHVS, FNYEAQ. Trimming at V came to 5 bases and at J to 2 bases, leaving 6 bases not matched to a gene.

V usage is TRBV15 and J usage is TRBJ2-4; D is unresolved. Germline loops: CDR1 LNHNV, CDR2 YYDKDF (reference sequence). CDR3 length: 16 residues. Trimming shortened V by 1 base and J by 1 base, and 11 bases separated the two germline ends. As DNA, the CDR3 is TGTGCCACCAGCAGAGGAGGCAACTTTGCCAAAAACATTCAGTACTTC. This sequence encodes CATSRGGNFAKNIQYF.

The genes are TRBV24-1 and TRBJ1-5; D possibly corresponds to TRBD1 (5 bases). CDR1 and CDR2 from the germline V gene are KGHDR and SFDVKD. The CDR3 sequence is 15 residues long. Trimming took 5 bases from V and 0 from J, leaving 10 bases between them. The CDR3 DNA reads as TGTGCCACCAGTGTAGGACATTATAGCAATCAGCCCCAGCATTTT. Translation gives CATSVGHYSNQPQHF.

Here the CDR3 DNA reads TGCGCCAGCAGACCAATTTCAGGGAACCATAGCAATCAGCCCCAGCATTTT. Translation: CASRPISGNHSNQPQHF. The rearrangement uses TRBV5-1 and TRBJ1-5, with TRBD1 as a possible D gene (5 bases). This CDR3 comprises 17 residues. V was clipped by 5 bases and J by 0 bases, with 18 bases between them. Germline V CDR1 and CDR2: SGHRS, YFSETQ.

The V gene is TRBV29-1, the J gene TRBJ2-1; no clear D gene. Germline-derived CDR1 and CDR2 are SQVTM and ANQGSEA. The CDR3 has 12 residues. V gave up 1 base and J gave up 6 bases, with 7 bases separating them. This CDR3 is CSVEGLVNEQFF. The CDR3, as DNA: TGCAGCGTTGAAGGTCTGGTCAATGAGCAGTTCTTC.

At least ten counts were recorded for this clonotype. The gene calls are TRBV29-1 and TRBJ2-5, with TRBD1 identical over 10 bases. Germline CDR1 SQVTM, CDR2 ANQGSEA. The CDR3 has 18 residues. V lost 6 bases, J lost 2 bases, and 18 bases stayed unmatched. The chain's CDR3 is CSVIGDRGLAGRQETQYF. In DNA form, the CDR3 reads TGCAGCGTCATAGGGGACAGGGGTCTAGCGGGCCGACAAGAGACCCAGTACTTC.

The chain links TRBV20-1 to TRBJ2-1, with a possible D match to TRBD2 (5 bases). In germline, CDR1 is DFQATT, CDR2 SNEGSKA (reference sequence). The CDR3 contains 14 residues. Deletions cut 4 bases from V and 4 bases from J, with 14 bases between. DNA of the CDR3: TGCAGTGCTACACCGGGGAAAGGGTACAATGAGCAGTTCTTC. Its protein is CSATPGKGYNEQFF.

This clonotype occurred once. The chain joins TRBV28 to TRBJ2-7, with 7 bases fitting TRBD2. The CDR3 runs to 14 residues. With 5 bases clipped from V and 3 bases from J, the junction kept 7 bases outside the gene matches. CDR1 is MDHEN and CDR2 is SYDVKM in the germline V gene. The CDR3: CASSPGAGRYEQYF. For the CDR3, the DNA is TGTGCCAGCAGTCCTGGAGCGGGACGCTACGAGCAGTACTTC.

This clonotype was found a few times. The junction does not match germline at one end; this may be a read error. This chain connects TRBV7-8 to TRBJ2-3; D not resolved. The CDR3 consists of 11 residues. Germline CDR1 SGHVS, CDR2 FQNEAQ. CDR3 residues: CTSSLLGTQYF. Written as DNA, the CDR3 is TGTACCAGCAGCTTACTTGGTACGCAGTATTTT.